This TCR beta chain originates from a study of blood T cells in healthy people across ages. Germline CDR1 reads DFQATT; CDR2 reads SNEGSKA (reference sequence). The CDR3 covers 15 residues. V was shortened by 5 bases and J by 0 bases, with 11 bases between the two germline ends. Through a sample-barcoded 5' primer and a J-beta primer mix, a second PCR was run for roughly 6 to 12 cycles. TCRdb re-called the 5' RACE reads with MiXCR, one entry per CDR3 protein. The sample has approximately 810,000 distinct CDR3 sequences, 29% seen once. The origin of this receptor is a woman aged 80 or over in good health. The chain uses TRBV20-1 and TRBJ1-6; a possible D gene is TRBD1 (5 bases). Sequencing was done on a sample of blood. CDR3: CSAPDRSSYNSPLHF. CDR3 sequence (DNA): TGCAGTGCTCCCGACAGAAGCTCCTATAATTCACCCCTCCACTTT.